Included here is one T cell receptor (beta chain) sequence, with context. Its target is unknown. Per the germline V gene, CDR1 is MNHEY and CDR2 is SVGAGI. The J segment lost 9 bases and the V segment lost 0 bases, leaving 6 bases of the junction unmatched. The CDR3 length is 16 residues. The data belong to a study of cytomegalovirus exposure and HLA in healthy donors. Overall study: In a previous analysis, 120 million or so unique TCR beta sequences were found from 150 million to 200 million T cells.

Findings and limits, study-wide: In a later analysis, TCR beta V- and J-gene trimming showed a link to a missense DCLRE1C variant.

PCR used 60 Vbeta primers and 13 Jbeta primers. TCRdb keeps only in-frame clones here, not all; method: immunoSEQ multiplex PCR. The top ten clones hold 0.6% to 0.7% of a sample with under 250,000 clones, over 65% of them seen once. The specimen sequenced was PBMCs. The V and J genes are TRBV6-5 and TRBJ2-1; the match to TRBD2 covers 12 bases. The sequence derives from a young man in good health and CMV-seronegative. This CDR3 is CASSYSPSGRAGEQFF. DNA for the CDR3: TGTGCCAGCAGTTACTCGCCTAGCGGGAGGGCGGGTGAGCAGTTCTTC.